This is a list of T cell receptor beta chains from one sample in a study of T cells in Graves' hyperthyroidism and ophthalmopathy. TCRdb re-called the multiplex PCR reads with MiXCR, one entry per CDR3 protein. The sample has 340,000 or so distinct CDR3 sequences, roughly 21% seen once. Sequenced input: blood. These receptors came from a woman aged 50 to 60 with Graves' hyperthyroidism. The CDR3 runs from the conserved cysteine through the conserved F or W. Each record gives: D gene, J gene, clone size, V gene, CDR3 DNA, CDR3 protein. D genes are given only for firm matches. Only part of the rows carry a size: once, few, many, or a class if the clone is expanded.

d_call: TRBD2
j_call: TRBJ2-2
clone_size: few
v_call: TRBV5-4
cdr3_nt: TGTGCCAGCAGCCCTCGGACTAGCGACACCGGGGAGCTGTTTTTT
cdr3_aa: CASSPRTSDTGELFF

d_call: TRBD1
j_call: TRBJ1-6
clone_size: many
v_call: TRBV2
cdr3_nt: TGTGCCAGCAGTGACCGCGGACAGGGCAATTCACCCCTCCACTTT
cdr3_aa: CASSDRGQGNSPLHF

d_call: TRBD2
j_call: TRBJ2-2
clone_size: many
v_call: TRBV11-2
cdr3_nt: TGTGCCAGCAGCTTCCAAATCGTGCAGCGGGAGTGGAGGACCGGGGAGCTGTTTTTT
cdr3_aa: CASSFQIVQREWRTGELFF

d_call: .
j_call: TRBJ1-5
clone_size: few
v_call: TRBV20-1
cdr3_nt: TGCAGTGCAAGCGGAGTTTATAGCAATCAGCCCCAGCATTTT
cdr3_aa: CSASGVYSNQPQHF

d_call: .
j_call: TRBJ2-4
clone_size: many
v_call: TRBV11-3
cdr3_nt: TGTGCCAGCAGCTCCCTAACCGGGCGAGAAAACATTCAGTACTTC
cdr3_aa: CASSSLTGRENIQYF

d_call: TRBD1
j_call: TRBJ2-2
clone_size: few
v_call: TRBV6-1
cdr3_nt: TGTGCCAGCACCGAGGGGACAGGGGGCATCGGGGAGCTGTTTTTT
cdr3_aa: CASTEGTGGIGELFF

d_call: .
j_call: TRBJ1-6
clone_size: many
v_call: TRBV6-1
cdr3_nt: TGTGCCAGCAGTGAAGCTGGGACACCGAATTCACCCCTCCACTTT
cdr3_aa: CASSEAGTPNSPLHF

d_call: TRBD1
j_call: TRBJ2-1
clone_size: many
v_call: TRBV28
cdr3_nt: TGTGCCAGCAGTGATTGGACAGGGACGGATGAGCAGTTCTTC
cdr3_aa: CASSDWTGTDEQFF

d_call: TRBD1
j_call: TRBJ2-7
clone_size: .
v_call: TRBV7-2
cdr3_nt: TGTGCCAGCACCCTTGGACAGGCTAACTCCTACGAGCAGTACTTC
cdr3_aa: CASTLGQANSYEQYF

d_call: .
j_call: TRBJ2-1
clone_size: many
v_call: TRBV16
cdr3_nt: TGTGCCAGCAGCCAAGGGGCTAGCTACAATGAGCAGTTCTTC
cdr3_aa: CASSQGASYNEQFF

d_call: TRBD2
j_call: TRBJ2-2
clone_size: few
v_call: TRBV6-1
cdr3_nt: TGTGCCAGCAGGACTAGCGGGAGCCTGGGGGAGCTGTTTTTT
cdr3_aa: CASRTSGSLGELFF

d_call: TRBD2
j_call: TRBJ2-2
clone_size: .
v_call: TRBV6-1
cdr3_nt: TGTGCCAGCAGTGAGCCCCGACTAGCGGCCCTCACCGGGGAGCTGTTTTTT
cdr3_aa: CASSEPRLAALTGELFF

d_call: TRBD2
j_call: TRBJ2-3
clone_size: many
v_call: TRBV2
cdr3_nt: TGTGCCAGCAGGGAAAATAGCGGGAGTGGCGAATACTCTAGCACAGATACGCAGTATTTT
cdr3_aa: CASRENSGSGEYSSTDTQYF

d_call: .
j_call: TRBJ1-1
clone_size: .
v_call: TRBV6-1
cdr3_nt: TGTGCCAGCAGTGAAGAGCGGGGGATCGCTGAAGCTTTCTTT
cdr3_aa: CASSEERGIAEAFF

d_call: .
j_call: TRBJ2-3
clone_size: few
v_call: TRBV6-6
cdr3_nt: TGTGCCAGCAGTTACAGGGGAAGGAGACATACGCAGTATTTT
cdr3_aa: CASSYRGRRHTQYF

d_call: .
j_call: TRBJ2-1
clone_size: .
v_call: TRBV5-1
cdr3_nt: TGCGCCAGCAGCTTGGTCTACAGATCCTACAATGAGCAGTTCTTC
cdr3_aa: CASSLVYRSYNEQFF

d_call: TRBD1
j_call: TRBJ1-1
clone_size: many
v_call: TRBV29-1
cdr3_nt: TGCAGCGTTCTTGGACAGGGGAACACTGAAGCTTTCTTT
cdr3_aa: CSVLGQGNTEAFF

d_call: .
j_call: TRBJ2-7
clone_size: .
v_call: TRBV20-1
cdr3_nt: TGCAGTGCTAGAGTTCCGGTTCGCTCTTACGAGCAGTACTTC
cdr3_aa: CSARVPVRSYEQYF

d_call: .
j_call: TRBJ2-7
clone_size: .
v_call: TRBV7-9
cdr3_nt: TGTGCCAGCAGCTTGGAATTATCAGGGAATCGGGCCTACGAGCAGTACTTC
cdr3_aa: CASSLELSGNRAYEQYF

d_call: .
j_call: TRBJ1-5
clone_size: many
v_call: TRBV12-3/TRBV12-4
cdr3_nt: TGTGCCAGCAGTTTAAATTCGGCAGTTCCACCCCCCTATAGCAATCAGCCCCAGCATTTT
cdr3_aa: CASSLNSAVPPPYSNQPQHF

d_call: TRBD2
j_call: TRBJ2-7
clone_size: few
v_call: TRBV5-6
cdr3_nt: TGTGCCAGCAGGTCCGGGACTATATCCTACGAGCAGTACTTC
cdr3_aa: CASRSGTISYEQYF

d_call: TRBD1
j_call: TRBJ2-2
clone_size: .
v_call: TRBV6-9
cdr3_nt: TGTGCCAGCAGCTTACCGGGACAGTTCTCCACCGGGGAGCTGTTTTTT
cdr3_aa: CASSLPGQFSTGELFF

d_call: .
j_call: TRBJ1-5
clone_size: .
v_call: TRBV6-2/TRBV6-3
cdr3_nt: TGTGCCAGCGGCCGTACGGGGGTGAATCAGCCCCAGCATTTT
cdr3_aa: CASGRTGVNQPQHF

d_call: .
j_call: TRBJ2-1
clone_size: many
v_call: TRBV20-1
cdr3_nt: TGCAGTGCCACGGACCACGACAATGAGCAGTTCTTC
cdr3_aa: CSATDHDNEQFF

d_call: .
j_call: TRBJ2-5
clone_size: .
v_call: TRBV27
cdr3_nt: TGTGCCAGCAGACCAGACAGGGTCCTAGCGAGGTACCAAGAGACCCAGTACTTC
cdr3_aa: CASRPDRVLARYQETQYF

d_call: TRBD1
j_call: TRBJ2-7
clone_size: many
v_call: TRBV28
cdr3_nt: TGTGCCAGCAGTTTGCCCGGACAGGGTGTTCACGAGCAGTACTTC
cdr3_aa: CASSLPGQGVHEQYF

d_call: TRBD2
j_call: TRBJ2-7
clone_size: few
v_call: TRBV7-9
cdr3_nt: TGTGCCAGCAGCGAGGGACTAGCGCGCTACGAGCAGTACTTC
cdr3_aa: CASSEGLARYEQYF

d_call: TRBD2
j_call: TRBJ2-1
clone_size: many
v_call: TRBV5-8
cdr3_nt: TGTGCCAGCAGTTCCGGGACTAGCGGTCACAATGAGCAGTTCTTC
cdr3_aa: CASSSGTSGHNEQFF

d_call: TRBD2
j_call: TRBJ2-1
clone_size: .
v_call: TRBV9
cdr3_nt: TGTGCCAGCAGCGCAACCCGGGAGGGCTCTGAGCAGTTCTTC
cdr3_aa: CASSATREGSEQFF

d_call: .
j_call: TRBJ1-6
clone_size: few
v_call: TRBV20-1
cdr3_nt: TGCAGTGCCCCCGGGCAGAGAGGCTTTTCACCCCTCCACTTT
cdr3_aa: CSAPGQRGFSPLHF